The clone carrying this TCR beta chain was picked up one time. The antigen remains undetermined. The sample originates from a study of pediatric ulcerative colitis. Germline loops: CDR1 SGDLS, CDR2 YYNGEE. This CDR3 has 15 amino acids. Trimming shortened V by 2 bases and J by 3 bases, and 13 bases separated the two germline ends. Before the diagnostic colonoscopy, ulcerative colitis patients were free of immunosuppressive medication. Some clones are missing from TCRdb's copy, which holds only in-frame ones; the method was immunoSEQ multiplex PCR. The table shows about 64,000 clones, with 70% to 80% occurring only once. Study outcomes and limitations: Rectal repertoires separated controls, mild-moderate and acute severe colitis. Ulcerative colitis patients shared more blood-rectal clones than controls.

The sample taken for sequencing was blood. The J gene is TRBJ2-3, the V gene TRBV9; D unclear. The source is a boy aged 5 to 17 with moderate ulcerative colitis. The CDR3 region is CASSVVSRSTDTQYF. CDR3 sequence (DNA): TGTGCCAGCAGCGTGGTGTCGAGGTCAACAGATACGCAGTATTTT.